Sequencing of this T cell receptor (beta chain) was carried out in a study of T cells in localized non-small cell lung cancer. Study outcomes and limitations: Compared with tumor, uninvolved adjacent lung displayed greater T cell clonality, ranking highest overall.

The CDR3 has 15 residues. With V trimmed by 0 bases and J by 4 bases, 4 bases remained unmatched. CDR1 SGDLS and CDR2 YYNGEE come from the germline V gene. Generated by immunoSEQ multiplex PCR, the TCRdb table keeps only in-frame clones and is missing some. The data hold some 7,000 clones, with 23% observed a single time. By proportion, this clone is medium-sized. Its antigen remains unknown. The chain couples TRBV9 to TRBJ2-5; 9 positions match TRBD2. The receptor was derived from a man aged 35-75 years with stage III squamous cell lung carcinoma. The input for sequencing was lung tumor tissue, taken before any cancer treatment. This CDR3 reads CASSVAAGGGETQYF. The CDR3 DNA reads TGTGCCAGCAGCGTAGCAGCGGGAGGAGGAGAGACCCAGTACTTC.